This T cell receptor (beta chain) was sequenced during a study of blood T cell repertoires in COVID-19. Study-wide background: The analysed material was cDNA or gDNA that came from T cells, B-cell-depleted T cells, or PBMCs.

In the 2 weeks before study entry, exposed participants met a COVID-19 case, which was PCR-confirmed or clinician-diagnosed. Assay: immunoSEQ multiplex PCR; the TCRdb copy retains only in-frame clones and omits some. The sample yields more than 300,000 clones, approximately 91% seen once. The CDR3 loop spans 14 amino acids. Germline CDR1 is SGHTA and CDR2 is FQGNSA. With 4 bases clipped from V and 9 bases from J, the junction kept 5 bases outside the gene matches. The specimen sequenced was PBMCs or T cells enriched from blood (not recorded which). The sequence was obtained from a woman between 40 and 50 years old who had been exposed to COVID-19. The chain couples TRBV7-2 to TRBJ2-3; 12 nucleotides line up with TRBD2. CDR3: CASSSSGRAGTQYF. CDR3 in DNA: TGTGCCAGCAGCTCTAGCGGGAGGGCCGGGACGCAGTATTTT.